This T cell receptor beta chain was sequenced in a study of cytomegalovirus exposure and HLA in healthy donors listed by TCRdb under 2017. Notes on the research overall: According to an earlier analysis of 587 of the donors, some 170 million T cells yielded 120 million or so unique TCR beta sequences and 276 Gb of sequence data. Roughly 300 gigabases of sequencing data and about 92 million unique TCR sequences made up an early release that covered 500 to 700 HLA-typed donors. Among the approximately 400 genotyped donors, approximately 76% belonged to the genetic ancestry cluster associated with self-reported Caucasian donors. The study was designed to test whether signatures of past pathogen exposure could be identified by cataloging public T cell receptors. The study profiled the T cell repertoires of approximately 700 subjects by immunosequencing and related them to cytomegalovirus serostatus. Besides the first cohort of roughly 660 subjects, a separate validation cohort made up of 90 to 150 different subjects was used. High-throughput TCR immunosequencing, statistical association of individual TCRs with disease status, and machine learning were combined to predict cytomegalovirus infection status. To study patterns of TCR occurrence, a later analysis re-analyzed previously published TCR beta repertoires from 666 donors and added high-resolution HLA genotyping. Rather than drawing on any new phenotypic data, the later analysis identified candidate immune exposures from TCR beta sequences and the way those sequences occurred across donors. To decide whether each TCR beta V gene segment behaved as functional or pseudogenic, an earlier analysis of nearly 600 of the donors relied on high-throughput TCR beta sequencing. Alongside the repertoire data, information on donor age, sex, ethnicity and CMV serostatus was compiled. In a later genetic analysis, genome-wide SNP genotypes for about three fifths of the 666 donors were used, and that subset was treated as a discovery cohort. All discovery cohort repertoires had been generated on a single sequencing platform. Both class I and class II loci were covered by HLA typing, at four-digit resolution. Typing coverage differed by locus: A, B, C, DRB1 and DQB1 were typed in roughly 620-630 donors, DQA1 in 522, DPA1 in around 600, and DPB1 in roughly 450. Roughly 5 DR-DQ haplotypes were treated as single units for association and clustering because of strong linkage in the cohort. Among 398 genotyped donors of the cohort, an average of around 220,000 unique TCR beta nucleotide sequences was sequenced per donor, of which roughly 17% were non-productive. Study-wide findings and limitations: A later genetic analysis reported fewer N-insertions in productive TCRs among donors in an Asian-associated ancestry cluster than the roughly 620-donor mean. The study gave a list of about 170 TCR beta chains associated with cytomegalovirus. The authors suggested that the approach could potentially be extended to other disease states and immunological phenotypes. Because counts were too low, roughly 16 rarely observed V segments, including chromosome 9 orphons, were excluded from the earlier analysis of about 500 of the donors. A later analysis found that TCR association rates varied across HLA loci, with DRB1 alleles showing the most associated TCRs and HLA-C alleles the fewest. A cluster of highly shared sequence variants was judged likely to be a technical artifact of the sequencing pipeline. CMV serostatus was the only immune exposure information available for the cohort. A further reported finding was that TCR beta sequences accurately predicted the HLA-A and HLA-B alleles for most subjects in the first cohort. A few of the identified cytomegalovirus-associated TCR beta chains were confirmed in vitro to be specific for cytomegalovirus antigens. The classifier was reported to diagnose cytomegalovirus status with high specificity and sensitivity in both the original cohort and the validation cohort. The cohort was sequenced for TCR beta chains only, and without alpha or paired-chain data the features that could be detected were limited. Because HLA typing was missing for some donors at each locus, association tests included only the typed subset. Specific HLA alleles were associated with some 15,000 TCR beta sequences at a false discovery rate of 0.05 in a later analysis. The presence/absence analyses assumed that sequencing depth was roughly uniform across donors, and that assumption may not be true. An earlier analysis of approximately 600 of the donors showed that most TCR beta V segments appeared in productive rearrangements either about 87% or about 30% of the time, which broadly matched IMGT annotations. Compared with equally common non-associated chains, HLA-associated TCR beta chains in a later analysis were more clonally expanded and had lower generation probabilities. While some public TCRs were present in many individuals, most TCR sequences turned up only very rarely across donors. When HLA alleles, especially DR and DQ, strongly co-occurred, attributing TCR associations to individual alleles was difficult. Linkage disequilibrium might explain the correlated functional status among segregating V segments, but an unknown experimental factor could not be ruled out. A later genetic analysis associated a missense DCLRE1C variant with V-gene and J-gene trimming of TCR beta chains, and an independent cohort replicated the association. Most CMV-associated TCR beta chains appeared to be HLA-restricted in a later analysis, and the HLA associations seemed to be driven largely by CMV exposure. Some IMGT-functional V segments, including TRBV6-2 and TRBV6-3, could not be distinguished by the 87-base-pair reads and were therefore excluded. Several of the top co-occurrence clusters appeared to be linked to parvovirus B19, influenza, CMV and Epstein-Barr virus, according to a later analysis.

The junction carries 8 bases between V and J, which are trimmed by 0 bases and 4 bases respectively. Including the terminal cysteine and phenylalanine, the CDR3 comprises 14 residues. Only the CDR3 DNA is retained, 42 bases long and in frame from the first base. CDR1 and CDR2 are read off the germline V gene as SGDLS and YYNGEE. The cohort was made up of 500 to 800 healthy bone marrow donors. Cohort members were all nominally healthy when sampled, although unrecorded immune exposures were likely present. The donor was CMV seropositive and was included in the group of 290 or so seropositive cohort members. Each donor provided a peripheral blood sample, and peripheral blood mononuclear cells were used for TCR beta sequencing. The Qiagen DNeasy Blood Extraction Kit was used to extract genomic DNA from the blood cell samples. For this clone: No cognate antigen has been identified for it. Nothing much larger sits one base from this clone, and base qualities are not available.

To prepare the library, the immunoSEQ multiplex PCR assay was applied. For the multiplex PCR, a mixture combining 60 forward primers for TCR Vbeta segments and 13 reverse primers for TCR Jbeta segments was used. The CDR3 region of rearranged TCR beta genes was amplified from genomic DNA with a multiplex PCR assay. The amplified TCR beta libraries were sequenced on the Illumina HiSeq System as 87-base-pair reads. The authors' pipeline ran thus. In a later analysis, around 80 million unique TCR beta chains were counted across the roughly 700 repertoires, and roughly 10 million of these chains were shared by at least two donors. To remove PCR and sequencing errors, raw reads were error-corrected and collapsed into unique sequences using a nearest-neighbor algorithm that merged closely related sequences. V, D and J gene segments were assigned by aligning CDR3 sequences to IMGT reference sequences. For a sequence to be retained, at least a six-nucleotide match to both a V gene segment and a J gene segment was required. A rearrangement was called productive if the CDR3 had no stop codons and remained in frame with V and J, and every other rearrangement was called non-productive. CDR3 was defined by IMGT convention, running from the second conserved V-encoded cysteine to the conserved J-encoded phenylalanine. The earlier analysis of about 560 of the donors excluded any sequence lacking an unambiguous match to a single V gene segment. An earlier analysis of 450 to 650 of the donors called V segments functional above 56.7% productive rearrangements and segregating when the between-donor standard deviation exceeded 5%. A statistical classification framework was built for diagnosing cytomegalovirus status from the catalog of TCR beta chain sequences. V and J gene assignment, in a later analysis, came from comparing TCR nucleotide sequences with IMGT/GENE-DB human TR gene sequences. A later analysis assigned CDR3 sequences and most-parsimonious VDJ recombination scenarios with the TCRdist pipeline. A later analysis defined each TCR beta chain by its CDR3 amino acid sequence plus V-gene family, and excluded reads lacking a unique V-gene family. A later analysis removed over 500 highly shared, low-generation-probability nucleotide sequences to deal with suspected cross-contamination and a sequencing artifact. For each public chain, a later analysis derived a clonal expansion index from normalized ranks of inferred template counts within each repertoire. In a later analysis, generation probabilities were computed using a VDJ recombination model fitted to out-of-frame rearrangements, and the results were checked against IGoR. In a later analysis, TCR-TCR, TCR-HLA and TCR-CMV co-occurrence was scored with hypergeometric tests, and a repertoire-size bias correction was applied to TCR pairs. To estimate false discovery rates, a later analysis permuted the HLA or CMV assignments 20 times. A later analysis grouped co-occurring TCRs with DBSCAN, adding TCRdist sequence similarity when clustering within HLA-allele-positive subsets. For co-occurrence clustering, repertoires with fewer than 30,000 or more than 120,000 public chains were excluded, along with five or six repertoires with anomalous nucleotide sharing. Not all clones reach the TCRdb copy of this immuneACCESS table, which keeps in-frame sequences only. Checked studies attribute under half of the gap to unresolved V genes and leave the rest unexplained. V and J calls and clone size are as listed in that table; D and trimming were resolved from the DNA. Within this sample are some 190,000 clones, with less than 90% of them counted one time only. The top ten clones comprise approximately 1.3% of the sample.

This TCR was recovered from a girl between 5 and 17 years old in good health and CMV-seropositive. The material sequenced was PBMCs. The chain employs TRBV9 and TRBJ1-5, with a weak D call of TRBD1 (6 bases match). This receptor carries the CDR3 CASSVGTANQPQHF. The DNA reads as follows: TGTGCCAGCAGCGTAGGGACAGCAAATCAGCCCCAGCATTTT.